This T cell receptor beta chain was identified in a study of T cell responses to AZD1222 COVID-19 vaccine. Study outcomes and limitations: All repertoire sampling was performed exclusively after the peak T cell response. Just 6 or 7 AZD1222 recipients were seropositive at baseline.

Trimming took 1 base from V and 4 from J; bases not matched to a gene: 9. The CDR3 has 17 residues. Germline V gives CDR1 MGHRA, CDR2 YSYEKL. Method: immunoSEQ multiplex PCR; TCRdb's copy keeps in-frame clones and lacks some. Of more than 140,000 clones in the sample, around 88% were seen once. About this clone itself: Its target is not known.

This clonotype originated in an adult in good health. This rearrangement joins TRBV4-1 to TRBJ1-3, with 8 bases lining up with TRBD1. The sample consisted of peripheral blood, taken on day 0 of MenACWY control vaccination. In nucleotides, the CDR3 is TGCGCCAGCAGCCAAGGCAGACAGGGGCGACTCGGAAACACCATATATTTT. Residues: CASSQGRQGRLGNTIYF.